The subject of this entry is one T cell receptor beta chain. Extracted RNA was reverse transcribed, and the resulting cDNA served as sequencing template. Here immunoSEQ multiplex PCR was the method, and the copy in TCRdb shows in-frame clones only, minus some. The sample shows about 200,000 clones, roughly two fifths of them seen only once. The sample originates from a study of CD8+ T cells in alopecia areata. This sample's treatment: oral pan-JAK inhibitor, 5-10 mg twice daily. The germline CDR1 and CDR2 sequences are SGDLS and YYNGEE. Trimming shortened V by 4 bases and J by 10 bases, and 24 bases separated the two germline ends. The CDR3 has 16 residues.

The V call is TRBV9, the J call TRBJ2-1; D may be TRBD2 (7 bases). The TCR originated in a human donor with alopecia areata. Specimen: CD4+ T cells sorted from blood, collected around week 31, from a patient treated with tofacitinib. The CDR3 loop reads CASSPRFSSGGGEQFF. The CDR3 nucleotides are TGTGCCAGCAGCCCCCGCTTCTCTAGCGGAGGGGGGGAGCAGTTCTTC.